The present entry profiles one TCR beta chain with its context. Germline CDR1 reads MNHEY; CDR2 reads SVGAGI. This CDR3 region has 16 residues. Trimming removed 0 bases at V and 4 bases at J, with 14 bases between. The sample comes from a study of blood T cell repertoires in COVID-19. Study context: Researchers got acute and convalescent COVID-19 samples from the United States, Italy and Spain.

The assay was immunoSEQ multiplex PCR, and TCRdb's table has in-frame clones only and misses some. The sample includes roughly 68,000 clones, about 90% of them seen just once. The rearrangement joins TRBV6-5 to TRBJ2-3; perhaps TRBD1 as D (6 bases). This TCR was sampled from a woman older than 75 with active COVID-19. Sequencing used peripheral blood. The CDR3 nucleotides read TGTGCCAGCAGTTACTCGCGCCCAGGGGTTGCAGATACGCAGTATTTT. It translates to CASSYSRPGVADTQYF.